This entry lists 12 T cell receptor beta chains sequenced from one sample in a study of T cell responses to AZD1222 COVID-19 vaccine. Produced via immunoSEQ multiplex PCR; TCRdb's table is partial and in-frame only. The sample lists approximately 150,000 clones, 91% occurring once. Here the sequenced sample was peripheral blood, taken 28 days after the second AZD1222 dose. The receptors were gathered from an adult who received the AZD1222 COVID-19 vaccine.

V gene TRBV5-4 combines with J gene TRBJ1-1; D is uncertain. Germline CDR1 reads SGHNT; CDR2 reads YYREEE (reference sequence). The V end was cut by 0 bases, the J end by 1 base, with 7 bases between. The CDR3 has 14 residues. The CDR3 reads CASSLAGPNTEAFF. The CDR3 DNA reads as TGTGCCAGCAGCTTGGCCGGGCCGAACACTGAAGCTTTCTTT.

V gene TRBV7-3 combines with J gene TRBJ2-1, with D unclear. V shed 6 bases and J shed 0 bases, with 6 bases lying between them. Looked up from germline, CDR1 is SGHTA and CDR2 is FQGTGA. This CDR3 spans 13 amino acids. The CDR3 sequence: CASSMSSYNEQFF. CDR3 DNA sequence: TGTGCCAGCAGTATGAGCTCCTACAATGAGCAGTTCTTC.

This chain links TRBV24-1 with TRBJ1-5; 9 bases fit TRBD1. CDR3 length equals 15 residues. Trimming removed 4 bases from V and 1 base from J; junction bases left unmatched: 1. Germline CDR1 and CDR2: KGHDR and SFDVKD. In DNA form, the CDR3 reads TGTGCCACCAGTGAGGGACAGGGAAGCAATCAGCCCCAGCATTTT. Its protein product is CATSEGQGSNQPQHF.

CDR3 in DNA: TGTGCCAGCAGCTTAGGGCGGGAAGGTGTGGGCTACACCTTC. It encodes CASSLGREGVGYTF. This chain connects TRBV7-2 to TRBJ1-2; D uncertain. V lost 1 base and J lost 8, with 14 bases in between. Germline V gene lookup returns CDR1 SGHTA and CDR2 FQGNSA. This CDR3 is built from 14 residues.

This chain joins TRBV6-1 and TRBJ1-4; 9 positions match TRBD1. The CDR3 spans 14 residues. V dropped 2 bases and J dropped 7; count of bases not matched to a gene: 2. The germline CDR1 and CDR2 sequences are MNHNS and SASEGT. The CDR3 loop is CASSEMTGGEKLFF. The CDR3 bases are TGTGCCAGCAGTGAAATGACAGGGGGTGAAAAACTGTTTTTT.

The J gene is TRBJ2-2, the V gene TRBV9, with 8 bases matching TRBD2. CDR1 is SGDLS, CDR2 YYNGEE, per germline. The CDR3 spans 15 residues. V lost 8 bases to trimming and J lost 1 base; unmatched junction nucleotides: 7. The CDR3 loop reads CASGGLAGNTGELFF. CDR3 coding DNA: TGTGCCAGTGGGGGGCTAGCGGGGAACACCGGGGAGCTGTTTTTT.

The V gene is TRBV7-2, the J gene TRBJ1-2; 9 bases match TRBD1. Germline V lookup: CDR1 SGHTA, CDR2 FQGNSA. This CDR3 contains 14 residues. Trimming at V came to 3 bases and at J to 8 bases, leaving 7 bases not matched to a gene. The CDR3 bases are TGTGCCAGCAGCTTGGGACAGGGACGGGAAGGCTACACCTTC. This codes for CASSLGQGREGYTF.

The chain is built from TRBV7-6 and TRBJ2-7; D may match TRBD1 or TRBD2 (5 bases each). Germline CDR1 reads SGHVS; CDR2 reads FNYEAQ. Trimming cost V 5 bases and J 7 bases, with 18 bases left between them. The CDR3 has 14 amino acids. CDR3 bases: TGTGCCAGCAGCCGCGGTGGGACCGGCGGGGAGCAGTACTTC. This translates into CASSRGGTGGEQYF. Complete variable domain (other parts from reference TRBV7-6 and TRBJ2-7): GAGVSQSPRYKVTKRGQDVALRCDPISGHVSLYWYRQALGQGPEFLTYFNYEAQQDKSGLPNDRFSAERPEGSISTLTIQRTEQRDSAMYRCASSRGGTGGEQYFGPGTRLTVT.

This clone is deemed medium-sized. The chain recombines TRBV7-9 with TRBJ1-2, with D unclear. The CDR3 is 15 residues long. Trimming shortened V by 1 base and J by 3 bases, and 12 bases separated the two germline ends. The germline gives CDR1 SEHNR, CDR2 FQNEAQ (reference sequence). Written as DNA, the CDR3 is TGTGCCAGCAGCTTAGGGATTTCAGGACACTATGGCTACACCTTC. It translates to CASSLGISGHYGYTF.

This clone was observed a single time. V gene TRBV5-1 combines with J gene TRBJ1-1; TRBD1 is a possible D gene (5 bases). The CDR3 spans 14 residues. From germline, CDR1 is SGHRS and CDR2 YFSETQ. V lost 4 bases and J lost 11, with 21 bases in between. CDR3 DNA sequence: TGCGCCAGCAGCCCTATTGACAGCAGTGGCCTTGCTTTCTTT. Protein: CASSPIDSSGLAFF.

The chain joins TRBV18 to TRBJ1-2; D possibly corresponds to TRBD1 (5 bases). The V end lost 2 bases, the J end lost 8 bases, and 15 bases lay between the germline ends. The CDR3 extends over 14 amino acids. CDR1 KGHSH and CDR2 LQKENI come from the germline V gene. This CDR3 is CASSPGTGSNGYTF. The CDR3 DNA reads TGTGCCAGCTCACCAGGGACGGGCTCTAACGGCTACACCTTC.

V is TRBV18 and J is TRBJ1-1; D ambiguous. CDR3 length: 14 residues. The V and J ends lost 1 base and 1 base respectively, with 7 bases between them. From germline, CDR1 is KGHSH and CDR2 LQKENI. This CDR3 reads CASSPLPANTEAFF. CDR3 bases: TGTGCCAGCTCACCACTACCTGCGAACACTGAAGCTTTCTTT.